Sequencing of this TCR beta chain was carried out in a study of control samples from healthy donors and cancer patients. TCRdb keeps only in-frame clones here, not all; method: immunoSEQ multiplex PCR. The sample contains some 74,000 clones, roughly 93% of which appear only once. In germline, CDR1 is MDHEN, CDR2 SYDVKM. With 6 bases removed from V and 5 bases from J, the gap between germline ends came to 19 bases. There are 15 residues in the CDR3. Sample: blood. The chain recombines TRBV28 with TRBJ1-2, with TRBD1 as a possible D gene (6 bases). The clonotype comes from a woman in her twenties or thirties in good health. Here the CDR3 DNA reads TGTGCCAGCAGGTCTGATGGAGTCAGGGGATATGGCTACACCTTC. Translated, it gives CASRSDGVRGYGYTF.